These T cell receptor beta chains were read from a single sample in a study of T-cell memory formation after mild COVID-19. MiXCR, applied by TCRdb to the 5' RACE reads, yields one record per CDR3 protein. The table records about 410,000 distinct CDR3 sequences, 15% to 20% of them present only once. Material: PBMCs or a T cell subset sorted from them (not recorded which). The receptors derive from a man aged 18 to 30 who had mild COVID-19 (a few samples of this study predate the infection). Cell type and time point are not known. Both conserved end residues are trimmed from each CDR3.

v_gene	j_gene	CDR3aa
TRBV27	TRBJ1-6	ASSPKTGGIDSPLH
TRBV2	TRBJ2-5	AGSRTQETQY
TRBV5-6	TRBJ1-2	ASSFASVNYGYT
TRBV5-1	TRBJ1-2	ASSTDRDWYGYT
TRBV3-1	TRBJ2-2	ASSQNVGGELF
TRBV28	TRBJ1-5	ASSLSPSSQPQH
TRBV3-1	TRBJ1-6	ASSPDRGYSPLH
TRBV5-5	TRBJ1-1	ASSLSGTSTEAF
TRBV12-3/TRBV12-4	TRBJ2-7	ASSLVVSNSYEQY
TRBV6-2/TRBV6-3	TRBJ2-7	ATRVRDRGYEQY
TRBV20-1	TRBJ2-7	SAGQGYSYEQY
TRBV12-3/TRBV12-4	TRBJ1-5	ASSFAGSSNQPQH
TRBV7-9	TRBJ2-5	ASSLSLEAQY
TRBV7-9	TRBJ1-1	ASSFPGGATEAF
TRBV5-1	TRBJ2-5	ASSFGGREETQY
TRBV14	TRBJ2-3	ASSQGLGGLRTDTQY
TRBV5-1	TRBJ1-6	ASSLGGALKSPLH
TRBV7-7	TRBJ1-5	ASSRQVGQPQH
TRBV7-2	TRBJ1-6	ASSLAYRSYNSPLH
TRBV6-6	TRBJ2-5	ASSYSIAGGAVLGTQY
TRBV5-4	TRBJ1-2	ASSGGPAYGYT
TRBV27	TRBJ1-2	ASSLSHRTNYGYT
TRBV29-1	TRBJ2-3	SVEGAGADTQY
TRBV9	TRBJ1-2	ASSVAPTGTGGKNYGYT
TRBV6-2/TRBV6-3	TRBJ2-3	ASTDPNTDTQY
TRBV4-1	TRBJ1-1	ASSHGTLKTEAF
TRBV30	TRBJ1-5	AWSGDRFGSNQPQH
TRBV4-3	TRBJ2-2	ASSQGHLGELF
TRBV7-6	TRBJ2-1	ASSQLAGGHEEQF
TRBV4-1	TRBJ2-1	ASSHPSAASSYNEQF
TRBV4-1	TRBJ2-1	ASSQEGTAYNEQF
TRBV21-1	TRBJ2-7	ASSGRGGSGTYEQY
TRBV7-9	TRBJ1-2	ASSHKTGGTGYT
TRBV19	TRBJ1-1	ASSIQPNTEAF
TRBV12-3/TRBV12-4	TRBJ2-6	ATGGQLSGANVLT